The clone carrying this TCR beta chain occurred a few times. What it recognizes is unknown. The data originate from a study of CD8+CD57+ T cells in acquired aplastic anemia. Study findings and constraints: Roughly 30 sequences, all CD8+ CDR3, were shared between patients and controls.

Patients picked for sequencing had shown CD8+CD57+ cell expansion detected by flow cytometry. This CDR3 spans 12 amino acids. Germline CDR1 reads SGDLS; CDR2 reads YYNGEE. V lost 4 bases and J lost 6, with 8 bases in between. Genomic DNA was employed as the template in profiling TCR beta VDJ and CDR3. In TCRdb, the reads were re-called with MiXCR into one record per CDR3 protein. The sample records 170,000 or so distinct CDR3 sequences, 40% to 60% being singletons. The receptor was isolated from a human donor with aplastic anemia. J is TRBJ1-3 and V is TRBV9; D gene unclear. The sample was sorted CD4+, CD8+, or CD8+CD57+ T cells (not recorded which) from PBMCs. CDR3 protein: CASSSQENTIYF. CDR3 coding DNA: TGTGCCAGCAGCTCGCAAGAAAACACCATATATTTT. The whole variable domain, remainder taken from reference TRBV9 and TRBJ1-3, is DSGVTQTPKHLITATGQRVTLRCSPRSGDLSVYWYQQSLDQGLQFLIQYYNGEERAKGNILERFSAQQFPDLHSELNLSSLELGDSALYFCASSSQENTIYFGEGSWLTVV.